Here is one TCR beta chain with its context. CDR1 is SNHLY, CDR2 FYNNEI, per germline. CDR3 length: 17 residues. J was trimmed by 6 bases and V by 1 base; bases with no gene match: 12. Clones were sequenced by immunoSEQ multiplex PCR, and TCRdb holds only the in-frame ones, with some missing. This sample carries 170,000 or so clones, about 86% of them seen once, and the ten largest clones take about 3%. The record originates from a study of cytomegalovirus exposure and HLA in healthy donors. The chain uses TRBV2 and TRBJ2-3, with 8 bases fitting TRBD2. Sequences were obtained from PBMCs. The source of this sequence is a woman in her late teens or twenties in good health and CMV-seropositive. The CDR3 nucleotides are TGTGCCAGCAGTGAAGGGGTTCGGAGGCGGGGGGCGGATACGCAGTATTTT. It translates to CASSEGVRRRGADTQYF. Together with reference TRBV2 and TRBJ2-3, the CDR3 gives the full variable domain: EPEVTQTPSHQVTQMGQEVILRCVPISNHLYFYWYRQILGQKVEFLVSFYNNEISEKSEIFDDQFSVERPDGSNFTLKIRSTKLEDSAMYFCASSEGVRRRGADTQYFGPGTRLTVL.